The clone carrying this T cell receptor (beta chain) was seen a few times. Its antigen is not identified. Distinct nucleotide sequences in the sample also encode this CDR3. The treatment is: oral pan-JAK inhibitor, 5-10 mg twice daily. The record originates from a study of CD8+ T cells in alopecia areata. Study context: Among treated patients, severity was scored by affected scalp area percentage.

In each case, RNA was isolated and then reverse transcribed into cDNA as the sequencing template. Method: immunoSEQ multiplex PCR; TCRdb's copy keeps in-frame clones and lacks some. The table lists 160,000 or so clones, 50% to 70% of them singletons. The germline V gene encodes CDR1 SQVTM and CDR2 ANQGSEA. The CDR3 extends over 13 amino acids. V shed 7 bases and J 5 bases; nucleotides not matched to a gene: 8. General study results and limits: Among patients, TCR sharing was less clear than in mice, a difference possibly due in part to HLA diversity in the patient population. Tofacitinib significantly decreased scalp clonality and expanded CD8+ clones among top 100.

The TCR comes from a human donor with alopecia areata. The V and J genes are TRBV29-1 and TRBJ2-5; 9 positions match TRBD1. The sequences come from CD4+ T cells sorted from blood, collected at week 4, from a patient treated with tofacitinib. CDR3 amino acids: CSATGGVGETQYF. In nucleotides, the CDR3 is TGCAGCGCAACAGGGGGCGTCGGCGAGACCCAGTACTTC.